This T cell receptor (beta chain) comes out of a study of T cell responses to AZD1222 COVID-19 vaccine. Across the whole study: Pooled in the analysis were second doses at about 4 or about 12 weeks. Findings and limits, study-wide: Increased Spike-specific TCR breadth and depth were observed after two AZD1222 doses. White British people made up most donors, females outnumbered males, and clonal diversity was possibly underestimated.

The germline V gene encodes CDR1 SGHTA and CDR2 FQGNSA. CDR3 length: 13 residues. Trimming removed 5 bases from V and 2 bases from J, with 9 bases in between. A remark on this clone: Its antigen is unidentified.

This table comes from immunoSEQ multiplex PCR, and its TCRdb copy is limited to in-frame clones, with some not included. In the table there are around 160,000 clones, 85% to 95% of which are singletons. The sequence derives from an adult in good health. This chain links TRBV7-2 with TRBJ1-2, with D unclear. Specimen: peripheral blood, collected on day 0 of AZD1222 vaccination. The CDR3 sequence is CASSPDKNYGYTF. The DNA of the CDR3 is TGTGCCAGCAGCCCCGACAAGAACTATGGCTACACCTTC.